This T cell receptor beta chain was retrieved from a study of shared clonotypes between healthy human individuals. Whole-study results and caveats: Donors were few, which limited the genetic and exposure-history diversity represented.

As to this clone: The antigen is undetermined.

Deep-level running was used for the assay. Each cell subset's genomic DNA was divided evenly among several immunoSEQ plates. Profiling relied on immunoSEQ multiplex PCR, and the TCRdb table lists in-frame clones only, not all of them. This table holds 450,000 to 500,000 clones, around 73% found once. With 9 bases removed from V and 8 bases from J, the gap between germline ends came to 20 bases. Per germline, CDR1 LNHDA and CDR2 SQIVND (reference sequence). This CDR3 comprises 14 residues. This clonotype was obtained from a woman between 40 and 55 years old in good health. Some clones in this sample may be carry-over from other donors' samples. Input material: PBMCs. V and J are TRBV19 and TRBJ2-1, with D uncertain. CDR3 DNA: TGTGCCAGCACCTCACAAGCCGGTGTGGATGAGCAGTTCTTC. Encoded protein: CASTSQAGVDEQFF.